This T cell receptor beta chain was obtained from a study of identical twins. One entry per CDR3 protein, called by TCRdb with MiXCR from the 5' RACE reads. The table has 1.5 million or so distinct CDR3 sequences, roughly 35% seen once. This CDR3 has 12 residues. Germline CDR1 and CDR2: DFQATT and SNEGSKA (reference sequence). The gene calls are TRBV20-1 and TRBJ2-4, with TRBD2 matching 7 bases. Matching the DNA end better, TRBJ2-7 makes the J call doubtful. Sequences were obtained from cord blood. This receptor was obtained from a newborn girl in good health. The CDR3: CSARRSGDEQYF. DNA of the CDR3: TGCAGTGCTAGACGGAGCGGGGACGAGCAGTACTTC.